This note documents a single TCR beta chain sequence. Its antigen remains undetermined. Nothing much larger sits one base from this clone, and base qualities are not available. CDR1 and CDR2 (SGHAT, FQDESV) derive from the germline V gene (reference sequence). Including cysteine and phenylalanine, the CDR3 has 15 amino acids. Kept here is only the CDR3 DNA, which spans 45 bases and is read in frame from base 1. V lost 5 bases and J lost 5 bases, and the count of bases not matched to a germline gene is 8. Libraries were prepared through the immunoSEQ multiplex PCR assay. In its TCRdb copy, this immuneACCESS table keeps in-frame sequences only and misses some clones. Where compared with another copy, unresolved V genes explain less than half of these, and the others have no known cause. The sample table holds about 55,000 clones, of which roughly 94% were seen once. Of the sample, 2% to 3% is held by the ten largest clones.

This sample is part of a study of T cell changes during pregnancy in multiple sclerosis (dated by TCRdb to about 2019). About the investigation overall: The study examined how the T cell repertoire changed over the course of pregnancy in women with multiple sclerosis.

In this chain, TRBV11-1 is recombined with TRBJ1-4, with 7 central nucleotides matching TRBD1. This specimen was CD8+ T cells from peripheral blood mononuclear cells, taken after pregnancy. The receptor's source is a female donor with multiple sclerosis, enrolled in a pregnancy study. CDR3 sequence: CASSPRTGENEKLFF. The sequence in DNA is TGTGCCAGCAGCCCAAGGACAGGAGAAAATGAAAAACTGTTTTTT.